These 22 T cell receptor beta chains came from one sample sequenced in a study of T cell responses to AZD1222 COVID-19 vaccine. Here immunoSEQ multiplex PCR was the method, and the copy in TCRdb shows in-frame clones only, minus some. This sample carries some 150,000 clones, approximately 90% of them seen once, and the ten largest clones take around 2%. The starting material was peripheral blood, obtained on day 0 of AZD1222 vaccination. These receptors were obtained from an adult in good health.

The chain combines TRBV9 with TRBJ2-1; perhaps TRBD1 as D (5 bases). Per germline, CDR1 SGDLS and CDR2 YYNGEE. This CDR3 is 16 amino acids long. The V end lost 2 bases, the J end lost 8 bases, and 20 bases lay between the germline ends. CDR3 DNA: TGTGCCAGCAGCGTGGAGACAGCTTCTCCCCGCGATGAGCAGTTCTTC. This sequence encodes CASSVETASPRDEQFF.

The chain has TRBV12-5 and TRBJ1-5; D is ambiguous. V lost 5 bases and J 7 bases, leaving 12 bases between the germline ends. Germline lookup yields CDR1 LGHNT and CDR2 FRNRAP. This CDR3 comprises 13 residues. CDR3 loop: CASGRTSGQPQHF. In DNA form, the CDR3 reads TGTGCTAGTGGTCGGACTTCTGGGCAGCCCCAGCATTTT.

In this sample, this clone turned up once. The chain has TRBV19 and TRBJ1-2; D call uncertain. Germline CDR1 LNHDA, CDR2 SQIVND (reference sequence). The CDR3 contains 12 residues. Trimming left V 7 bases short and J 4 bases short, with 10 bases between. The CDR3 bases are TGTGCCAGTAAGCTGACCGGCTATGGCTACACCTTC. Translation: CASKLTGYGYTF.

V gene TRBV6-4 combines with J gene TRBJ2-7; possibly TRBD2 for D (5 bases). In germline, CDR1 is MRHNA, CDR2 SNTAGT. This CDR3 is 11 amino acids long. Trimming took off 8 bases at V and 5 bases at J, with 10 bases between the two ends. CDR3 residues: CASSSTNEQYF. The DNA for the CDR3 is TGTGCCAGCTCTTCGACTAACGAGCAGTACTTC.

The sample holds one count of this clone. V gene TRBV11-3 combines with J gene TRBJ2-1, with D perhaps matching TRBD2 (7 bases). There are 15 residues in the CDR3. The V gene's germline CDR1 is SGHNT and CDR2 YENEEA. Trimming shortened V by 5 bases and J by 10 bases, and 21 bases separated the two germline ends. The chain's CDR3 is CASSQSGTIRGEQFF. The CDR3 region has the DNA TGTGCCAGCAGCCAAAGCGGGACCATCAGGGGAGAGCAGTTCTTC.

The CDR3 region has the DNA TGCACCAGCAGCCAATGGTCGGCACGTGAGGGTCGGGTTAATGGCTACACCTTC. Translated: CTSSQWSAREGRVNGYTF. This chain links TRBV1 with TRBJ1-2. TRBV1 is a pseudogene. There are 18 residues in the CDR3.

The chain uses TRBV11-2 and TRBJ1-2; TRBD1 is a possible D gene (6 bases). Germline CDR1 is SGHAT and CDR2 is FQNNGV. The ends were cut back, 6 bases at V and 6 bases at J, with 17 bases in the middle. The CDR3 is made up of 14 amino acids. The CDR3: CASRKAGGGNGYTF. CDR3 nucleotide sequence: TGTGCCAGCAGGAAAGCGGGAGGGGGGAATGGCTACACCTTC.

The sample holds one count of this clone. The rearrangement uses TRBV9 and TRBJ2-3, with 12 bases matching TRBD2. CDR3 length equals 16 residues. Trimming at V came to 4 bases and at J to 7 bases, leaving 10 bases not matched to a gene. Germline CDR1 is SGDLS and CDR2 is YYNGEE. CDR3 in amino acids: CASSKWTSGNSNTQYF. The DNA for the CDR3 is TGTGCCAGCAGCAAATGGACTAGCGGGAATTCTAATACGCAGTATTTT.

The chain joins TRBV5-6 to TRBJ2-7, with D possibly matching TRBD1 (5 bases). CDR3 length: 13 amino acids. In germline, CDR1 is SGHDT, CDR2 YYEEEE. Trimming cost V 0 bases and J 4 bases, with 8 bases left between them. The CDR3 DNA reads TGTGCCAGCAGCTTGGCACCAGGGTACGAGCAGTACTTC. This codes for CASSLAPGYEQYF.

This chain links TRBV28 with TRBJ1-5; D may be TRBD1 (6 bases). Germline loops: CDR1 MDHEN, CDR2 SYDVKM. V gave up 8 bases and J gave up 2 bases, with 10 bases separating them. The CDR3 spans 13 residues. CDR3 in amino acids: CASRRQGNQPQHF. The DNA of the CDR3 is TGTGCCAGCCGGAGACAGGGCAATCAGCCCCAGCATTTT. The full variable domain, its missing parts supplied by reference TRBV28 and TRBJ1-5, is DVKVTQSSRYLVKRTGEKVFLECVQDMDHENMFWYRQDPGLGLRLIYFSYDVKMKEKGDIPEGYSVSREKKERFSLILESASTNQTSMYLCASRRQGNQPQHFGDGTRLSIL.

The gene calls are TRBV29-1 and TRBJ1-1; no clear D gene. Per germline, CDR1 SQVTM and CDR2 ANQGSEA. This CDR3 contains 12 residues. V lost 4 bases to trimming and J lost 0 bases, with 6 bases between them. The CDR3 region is CSVGNMNTEAFF. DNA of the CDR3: TGCAGCGTTGGGAACATGAACACTGAAGCTTTCTTT. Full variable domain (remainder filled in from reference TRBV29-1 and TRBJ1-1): SAVISQKPSRDICQRGTSLTIQCQVDSQVTMMFWYRQQPGQSLTLIATANQGSEATYESGFVIDKFPISRPNLTFSTLTVSNMSPEDSSIYLCSVGNMNTEAFFGQGTRLTVV.

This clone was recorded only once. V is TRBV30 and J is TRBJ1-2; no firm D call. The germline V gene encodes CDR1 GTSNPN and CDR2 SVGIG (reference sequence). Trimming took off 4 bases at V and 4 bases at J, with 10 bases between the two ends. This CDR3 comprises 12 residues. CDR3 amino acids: CAWNLQSYGYTF. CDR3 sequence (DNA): TGTGCCTGGAATTTACAGTCCTATGGCTACACCTTC.

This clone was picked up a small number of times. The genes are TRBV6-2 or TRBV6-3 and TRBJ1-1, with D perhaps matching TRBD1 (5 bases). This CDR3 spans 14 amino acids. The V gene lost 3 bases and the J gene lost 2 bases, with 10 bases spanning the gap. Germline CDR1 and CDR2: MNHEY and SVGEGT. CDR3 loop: CASSYGGGNTEAFF. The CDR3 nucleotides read TGTGCCAGCAGTTATGGGGGTGGTAACACTGAAGCTTTCTTT.

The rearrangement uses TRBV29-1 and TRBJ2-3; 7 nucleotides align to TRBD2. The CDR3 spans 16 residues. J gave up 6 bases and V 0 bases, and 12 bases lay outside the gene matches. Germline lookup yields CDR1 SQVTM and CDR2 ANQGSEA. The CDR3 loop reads CSVEDQAGAGYDTQYF. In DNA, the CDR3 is TGCAGCGTTGAAGATCAGGCGGGAGCGGGATACGATACGCAGTATTTT.

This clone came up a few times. CDR3 DNA sequence: TGTGCCAGAAGCCAAGGACTATCCGGGGAGCTGTTTTTT. This gives the protein CARSQGLSGELFF. This chain joins TRBV5-3 and TRBJ2-2; D might be TRBD2 (6 bases). TRBV5-3 is an ORF for which the function is uncertain. V lost 4 bases, J lost 6 bases, and 10 bases lay in between. The CDR3 runs 13 residues.

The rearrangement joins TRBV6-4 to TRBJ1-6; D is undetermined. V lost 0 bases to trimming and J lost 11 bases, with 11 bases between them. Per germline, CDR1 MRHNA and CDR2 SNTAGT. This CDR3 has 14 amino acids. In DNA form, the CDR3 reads TGTGCCAGCAGTGACTCGACTGGAGCGACACCCCTCCACTTT. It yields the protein CASSDSTGATPLHF.

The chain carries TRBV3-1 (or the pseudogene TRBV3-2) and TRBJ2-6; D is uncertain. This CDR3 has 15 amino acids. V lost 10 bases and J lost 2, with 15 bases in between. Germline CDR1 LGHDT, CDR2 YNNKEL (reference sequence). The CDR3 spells CATQDRRPGANVLTF. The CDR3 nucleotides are TGTGCCACCCAGGACCGAAGGCCTGGGGCCAACGTCCTGACTTTC.

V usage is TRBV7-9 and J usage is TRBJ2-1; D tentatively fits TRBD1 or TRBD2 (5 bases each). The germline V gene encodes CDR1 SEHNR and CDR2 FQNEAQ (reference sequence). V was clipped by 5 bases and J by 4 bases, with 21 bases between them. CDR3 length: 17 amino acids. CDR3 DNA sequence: TGTGCCAGCAGCCCCCCGGAGACAGCGGCCGATTACAATGAGCAGTTCTTC. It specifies CASSPPETAADYNEQFF.

This CDR3 is CASSSGGNTIYF. The CDR3 DNA reads as TGTGCCAGCAGTTCTGGGGGAAACACCATATATTTT. The J gene is TRBJ1-3, the V gene TRBV27; D ambiguous. The CDR3 loop spans 12 amino acids. Germline assignment: CDR1 MNHEY and CDR2 SMNVEV (reference sequence). V gave up 4 bases and J gave up 4 bases, with 5 bases separating them.

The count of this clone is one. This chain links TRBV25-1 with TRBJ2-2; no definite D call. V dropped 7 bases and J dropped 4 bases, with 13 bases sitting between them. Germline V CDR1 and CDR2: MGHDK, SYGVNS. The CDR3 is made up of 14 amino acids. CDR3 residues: CASTLDGSTGELFF. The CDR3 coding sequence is TGTGCCAGCACCCTGGACGGATCCACCGGGGAGCTGTTTTTT.

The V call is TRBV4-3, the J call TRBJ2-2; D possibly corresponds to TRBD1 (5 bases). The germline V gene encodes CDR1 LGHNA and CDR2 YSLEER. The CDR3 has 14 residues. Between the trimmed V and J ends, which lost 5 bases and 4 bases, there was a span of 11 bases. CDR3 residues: CASSFRVTTGELFF. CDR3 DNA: TGCGCCAGCAGCTTCAGGGTGACCACCGGGGAGCTGTTTTTT.

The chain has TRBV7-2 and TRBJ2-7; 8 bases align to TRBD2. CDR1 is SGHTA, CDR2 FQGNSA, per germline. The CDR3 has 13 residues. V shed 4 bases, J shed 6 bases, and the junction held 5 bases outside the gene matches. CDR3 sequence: CASSSPLAGEQYF. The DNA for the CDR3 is TGTGCCAGCAGCTCCCCCCTAGCGGGCGAGCAGTACTTC.